A selection of T cell receptor beta chains follows, all from one sample in a study of cytomegalovirus exposure and HLA in healthy donors. The data were produced by immunoSEQ multiplex PCR, yet TCRdb's version contains in-frame clones alone and is incomplete. The table lists about 190,000 clones, about 86% of them singletons. The sequenced sample consisted of PBMCs. The source of these receptors is a man in his forties in good health and CMV-seropositive. The CDR3 runs from the conserved cysteine through the conserved F or W. A D gene is named only where the DNA matches it firmly. Not all rows give a size; the values are once, few, many and, for expanded clones, a class.

CDR3 | DNA | V | D | J | size | length
CASSLIGFGQGNGNEQFF | TGTGCCAGCAGTTTAATTGGATTTGGGCAGGGGAACGGCAATGAGCAGTTCTTC | TRBV28 | - | TRBJ2-1 | - | 18
CASSLSANNQPQHF | TGTGCCAGCAGTTTGTCAGCGAACAATCAGCCCCAGCATTTT | TRBV28 | - | TRBJ1-5 | - | 14
CASCPNRGGYGYTF | TGTGCCAGCTGCCCAAACAGGGGAGGATATGGCTACACCTTC | TRBV6-1 | TRBD1 | TRBJ1-2 | - | 14
CASSLGFGQIPYEQYF | TGTGCCAGCAGCTTGGGTTTCGGACAGATTCCCTACGAGCAGTACTTC | TRBV7-8 | - | TRBJ2-7 | few | 16
CASSLTGGTYEQYF | TGTGCCAGCAGTTTAACAGGGGGGACCTACGAGCAGTACTTC | TRBV28 | TRBD1 | TRBJ2-7 | - | 14
CRLGGNTEAFF | TGCAGGTTGGGGGGGAACACTGAAGCTTTCTTT | TRBV20-1 | - | TRBJ1-1 | - | 11
CASSLQTGELFF | TGCGCCAGCAGCTTACAGACCGGGGAGCTGTTTTTT | TRBV5-1 | - | TRBJ2-2 | - | 12
CASSVVSAGRLNTGELFF | TGTGCCAGCAGCGTAGTTAGCGCGGGACGGCTAAACACCGGGGAGCTGTTTTTT | TRBV9 | - | TRBJ2-2 | - | 18
CASSPNGNTGELFF | TGTGCCAGCAGCCCGAACGGGAACACCGGGGAGCTGTTTTTT | TRBV7-3 | - | TRBJ2-2 | - | 14
CASSPGGAAGYTF | TGTGCCAGCAGTCCGGGGGGGGCCGCTGGCTACACCTTC | TRBV28 | - | TRBJ1-2 | - | 13
CASSRTGTAEETQYF | TGCGCCAGCAGCCGGACCGGGACAGCAGAAGAGACCCAGTACTTC | TRBV5-1 | TRBD1 | TRBJ2-5 | - | 15
CASSGLTGAPQPQHF | TGTGCCAGTAGTGGCTTGACAGGGGCACCTCAGCCCCAGCATTTT | TRBV19 | TRBD1 | TRBJ1-5 | - | 15
CASSLDSSTDTQYF | TGTGCCAGCAGCCTGGACAGCAGCACAGATACGCAGTATTTT | TRBV7-8 | - | TRBJ2-3 | - | 14